This T cell receptor beta chain was retrieved from a study of T-cell reconstitution after alpha-beta-depleted transplantation in children. Points from the study as a whole: Surviving recipient cells, namely T cells and thymic progenitors, were the source of high day-60 TCRbeta diversity in some patients. Most T-cell counts and diversity one year after the transplant came from T cells that were newly produced.

Researchers prepared the TCRbeta library using unique molecular identifiers, the study reports. MiXCR, run by TCRdb on the PCR reads, gives a single entry per CDR3 protein. The table has about 260,000 distinct CDR3 sequences, around 10% seen once. Only a few counts were recorded for this clonotype. Its antigen is unidentified. The CDR3 is made up of 16 amino acids. The germline gives CDR1 SGHTA, CDR2 FQGTGA. V gave up 5 bases and J gave up 7 bases; unmatched junction bases: 12. The TCR comes from a male patient between 2 and 10 years old who had a stem cell transplant for chronic granulomatous disease, so the T cells may come from the graft donor. The rearrangement links TRBV7-3 to TRBJ2-1; 9 nucleotides match TRBD2. The sequenced sample was peripheral blood, obtained 180 days after TCRalphabeta/CD19-depleted stem cell transplant. CDR3 in amino acids: CASSPRRGGGGNEQFF. The DNA for the CDR3 is TGTGCCAGCAGCCCCCGGCGAGGCGGGGGGGGTAATGAGCAGTTCTTC.